Below, one T cell receptor (beta chain) is given with its context. Which antigen it targets is not known. Per-base qualities were not stored, and no clone one base away is much larger. This sample stems from a study of cytotoxic CD8 clonotypes in ibrutinib-treated CLL (dated by TCRdb to the early 2020s). For context, the study as a whole: The cohort had 11 relapsed/refractory and around 15 treatment-naive patients; under 18 were IGHV unmutated. Responses were partial in some 24 patients and complete in 2; after median about 63 months follow-up, roughly 15 stayed in remission and 12 progressed. The response samples were drawn at a median of approximately 11 months into treatment, with a range of roughly 6 to 36 months. On average, each sample had 255,043 productive templates and 100,000 or so productive rearrangements. Longitudinal samples were available for about 30% of the roughly 90 trial participants. Cryopreserved peripheral blood mononuclear cells were collected before treatment, at response, and at either disease progression or sustained remission. Every sample from remission and from progressive disease was obtained while the patients were still on ibrutinib.

Paper-wide results and their limitations: Baseline clonality was found to be higher than that of age-matched healthy donors and was strongly correlated with circulating CD8+ T-cell counts. At ibrutinib response clonality went up, during sustained remission it held steady, and at progression it dropped back toward baseline. Public clonotypes were rare and either contracted or stayed stable during treatment, and the rise in clonality at ibrutinib response reflected the expansion of private clonotypes. Sampling times were not matched between sustained-remission and progressing patients, and lymph node repertoires were not studied.

On a MiSeq, deep resolution sequencing aimed for a depth between 1 in 1 million and 1 in 200,000 T cells, with each clonotype covered 10x on average. The immunoSEQ hsTCRB Kit was used to generate the TCR beta libraries. Per the source publication's procedure: The data were analyzed with ImmunoSEQ Analyzer and ImmunoSEQ Data Assistant, and V, D and J gene assignments followed IMGT definitions. Clonality was computed as one minus normalized Shannon entropy of productive rearrangement frequencies, ranging from 0 to 1. Only overrepresented clonotypes making up at least 0.05% of the repertoire of each patient were included in the public clonotype analysis. Repertoires from roughly 13 age-matched healthy donors in immuneACCESS were used as clonality controls. Sourced from immuneACCESS, this table was stored by TCRdb with only in-frame sequences that have V and J called. A share of the clones is absent; for the studies checked, an unresolved V gene accounts for under half, and the remainder has no known explanation. V and J calls plus clone size are reproduced from that table; the DNA served to infer D and trimming. The sample table holds around 200,000 clones, of which 75% to 80% were seen once. The biggest ten clones account for 11% of the sample.

The time point label on this specimen signifies: about twelve months on ibrutinib. For TCR beta library preparation, 1.5 to 2 micrograms of genomic DNA were extracted from the cryopreserved PBMCs. Longitudinal blood samples from CLL patients on ibrutinib monotherapy underwent high-throughput TCR beta sequencing. The patients took part in an open-label, single-center phase 2 trial of ibrutinib monotherapy. This receptor was obtained from a human donor with chronic lymphocytic leukemia. The source material was PBMCs, sampled after 12 months of ibrutinib treatment.

The CDR3 reads CASSAQGTGELFF. The DNA sequence is TGTGCCAGCAGTGCGCAGGGCACCGGGGAGCTGTTTTTT. This receptor chain uses TRBV2 and TRBJ2-2; D gene: possibly TRBD1, on 5 matching bases. V is cut by 4 bases and J by 4 bases, and the space between the germline ends is 7 bases. CDR1 and CDR2 (SNHLY, FYNNEI) derive from the germline V gene. The CDR3 spans 13 residues, from the cysteine through the phenylalanine. Left in the record is the CDR3 DNA by itself, 39 bases read in frame from the first base.